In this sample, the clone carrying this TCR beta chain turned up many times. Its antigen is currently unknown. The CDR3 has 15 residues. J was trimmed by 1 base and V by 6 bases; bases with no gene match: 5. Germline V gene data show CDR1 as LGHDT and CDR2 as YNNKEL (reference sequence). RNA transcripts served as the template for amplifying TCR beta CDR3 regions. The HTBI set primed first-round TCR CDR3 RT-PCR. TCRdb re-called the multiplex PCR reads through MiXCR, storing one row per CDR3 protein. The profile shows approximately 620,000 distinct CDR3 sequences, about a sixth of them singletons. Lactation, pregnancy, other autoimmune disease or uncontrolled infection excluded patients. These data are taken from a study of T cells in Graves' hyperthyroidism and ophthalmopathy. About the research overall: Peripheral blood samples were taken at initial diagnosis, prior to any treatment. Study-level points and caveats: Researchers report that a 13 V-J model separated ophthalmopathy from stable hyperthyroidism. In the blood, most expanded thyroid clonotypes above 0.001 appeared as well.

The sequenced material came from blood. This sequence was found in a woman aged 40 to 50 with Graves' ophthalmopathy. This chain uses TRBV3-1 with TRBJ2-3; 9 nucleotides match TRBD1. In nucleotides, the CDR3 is TGTGCCAGCAGAGTGGGACAGGGAGGCACAGATACGCAGTATTTT. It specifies CASRVGQGGTDTQYF.